This TCR beta chain is drawn from a study of shared clonotypes between healthy human individuals. Study summary: Three plates were used per donor for CD4 naive, three for CD4 memory, two for CD8 naive and one for CD8 memory.

Profiled with immunoSEQ multiplex PCR; TCRdb holds only in-frame clones, not every one. The sample carries 2,100,000 or so clones, around 95% recorded once. V dropped 1 base and J dropped 7 bases, with 10 bases sitting between them. The germline V gene encodes CDR1 SGHNT and CDR2 YENEEA. The CDR3 contains 13 residues. The material sequenced was naive CD4+ T cells sorted from blood. The subset is: CD45RA+ positively selected. The clonotype comes from a man in his late teens or twenties in good health. This rearrangement joins TRBV11-3 to TRBJ1-1, with D unresolved. The CDR3 protein is CASSLGRFGEAFF. CDR3 coding DNA: TGTGCCAGCAGCTTAGGGAGATTCGGTGAAGCTTTCTTT. The whole variable domain, remainder taken from reference TRBV11-3 and TRBJ1-1, is EAGVVQSPRYKIIEKKQPVAFWCNPISGHNTLYWYLQNLGQGPELLIRYENEEAVDDSQLPKDRFSAERLKGVDSTLKIQPAELGDSAVYLCASSLGRFGEAFFGQGTRLTVV.